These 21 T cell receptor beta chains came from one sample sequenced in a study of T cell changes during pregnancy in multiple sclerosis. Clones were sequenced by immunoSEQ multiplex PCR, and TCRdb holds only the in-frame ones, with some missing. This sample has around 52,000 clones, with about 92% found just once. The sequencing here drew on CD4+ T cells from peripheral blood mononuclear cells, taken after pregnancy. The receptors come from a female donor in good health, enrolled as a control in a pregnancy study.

The CDR3 DNA is TGTGCCAGCAGTGATAGGTGGGGCTGGGGAGAAGCTTTCTTT. Amino acid sequence: CASSDRWGWGEAFF. This chain connects TRBV6-1 to TRBJ1-1; D perhaps matches TRBD1 (5 bases). Germline CDR1 MNHNS, CDR2 SASEGT. V was shortened by 3 bases and J by 8 bases, with 16 bases between the two germline ends. The CDR3 covers 14 residues.

The CDR3 protein is CASAPTGTTYEQYF. DNA of the CDR3: TGTGCTAGTGCCCCGACAGGAACGACCTACGAGCAGTACTTC. The rearrangement uses TRBV12-5 and TRBJ2-7; TRBD1 might be the D (6 bases). Per germline, CDR1 LGHNT and CDR2 FRNRAP. The V end lost 7 bases, the J end lost 2 bases, and 15 bases lay between the germline ends. The CDR3 has 14 amino acids.

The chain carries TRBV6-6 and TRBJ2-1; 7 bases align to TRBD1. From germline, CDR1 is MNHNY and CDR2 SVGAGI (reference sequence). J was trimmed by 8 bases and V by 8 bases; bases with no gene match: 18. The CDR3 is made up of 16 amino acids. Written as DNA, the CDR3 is TGTGCCAGCCGAGAAACCGGGACAGCTGTGGGGGATGAGCAGTTCTTC. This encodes CASRETGTAVGDEQFF.

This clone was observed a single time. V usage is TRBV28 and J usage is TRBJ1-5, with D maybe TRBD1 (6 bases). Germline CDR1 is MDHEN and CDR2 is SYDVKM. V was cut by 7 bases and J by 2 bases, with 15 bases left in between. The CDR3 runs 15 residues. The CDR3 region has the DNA TGTGCCAGCATCAGGGGTCGGGTTGGCAATCAGCCCCAGCATTTT. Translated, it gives CASIRGRVGNQPQHF.

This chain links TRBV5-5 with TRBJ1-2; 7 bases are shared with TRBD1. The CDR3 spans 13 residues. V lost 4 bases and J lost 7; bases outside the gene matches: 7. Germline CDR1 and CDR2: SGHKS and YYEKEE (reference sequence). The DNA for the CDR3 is TGTGCCAGCAGCCCCACAGGGGTCGGTGGCTACACCTTC. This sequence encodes CASSPTGVGGYTF.

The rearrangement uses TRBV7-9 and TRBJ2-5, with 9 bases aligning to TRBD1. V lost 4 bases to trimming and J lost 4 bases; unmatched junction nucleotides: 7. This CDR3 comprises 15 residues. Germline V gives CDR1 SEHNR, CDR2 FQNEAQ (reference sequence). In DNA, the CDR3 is TGTGCCAGCAGCTCAGGACAGGGGAAAGGAGAGACCCAGTACTTC. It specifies CASSSGQGKGETQYF.

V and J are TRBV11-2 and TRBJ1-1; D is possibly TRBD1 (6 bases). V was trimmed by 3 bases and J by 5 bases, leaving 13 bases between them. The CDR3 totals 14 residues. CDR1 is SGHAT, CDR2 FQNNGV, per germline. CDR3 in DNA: TGTGCCAGCAGCTTCCAGGGGCCCGGGACTGAAGCTTTCTTT. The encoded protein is CASSFQGPGTEAFF.

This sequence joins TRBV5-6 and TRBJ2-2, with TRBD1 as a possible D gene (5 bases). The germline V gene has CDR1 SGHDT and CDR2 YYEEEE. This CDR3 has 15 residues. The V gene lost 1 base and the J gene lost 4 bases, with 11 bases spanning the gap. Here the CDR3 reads CASSLWGPSTGELFF. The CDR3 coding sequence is TGTGCCAGCAGCTTGTGGGGCCCGTCCACCGGGGAGCTGTTTTTT.

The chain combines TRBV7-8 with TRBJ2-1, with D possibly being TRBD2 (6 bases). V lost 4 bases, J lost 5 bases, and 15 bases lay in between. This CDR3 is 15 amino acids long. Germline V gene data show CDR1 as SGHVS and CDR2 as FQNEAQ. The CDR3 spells CASSYFWTTNNEQFF. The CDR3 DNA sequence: TGTGCCAGCAGCTACTTCTGGACTACCAACAATGAGCAGTTCTTC.

The CDR3 spells CSVPGLGSETQYF. CDR3 sequence (DNA): TGCAGCGTTCCGGGACTAGGTTCAGAGACCCAGTACTTC. The V and J genes are TRBV29-1 and TRBJ2-5, with 8 bases matching TRBD2. Germline V gene lookup returns CDR1 SQVTM and CDR2 ANQGSEA. The CDR3 is 13 amino acids. Losses at the gene ends were 5 bases for V and 4 bases for J; bases not matched to a gene: 6. Drawing the rest from reference TRBV29-1 and TRBJ2-5, the complete variable domain is SAVISQKPSRDICQRGTSLTIQCQVDSQVTMMFWYRQQPGQSLTLIATANQGSEATYESGFVIDKFPISRPNLTFSTLTVSNMSPEDSSIYLCSVPGLGSETQYFGPGTRLLVL.

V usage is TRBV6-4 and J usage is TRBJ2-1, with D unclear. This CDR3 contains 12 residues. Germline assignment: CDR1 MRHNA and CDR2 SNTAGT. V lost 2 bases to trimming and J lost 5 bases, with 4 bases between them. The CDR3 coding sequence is TGTGCCAGCAGTGACGCGAACAATGAGCAGTTCTTC. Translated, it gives CASSDANNEQFF.

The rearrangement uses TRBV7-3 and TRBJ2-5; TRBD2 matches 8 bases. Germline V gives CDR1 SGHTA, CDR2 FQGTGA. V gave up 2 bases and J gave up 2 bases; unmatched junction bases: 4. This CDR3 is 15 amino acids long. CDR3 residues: CASSLGGTRQETQYF. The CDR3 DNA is TGTGCCAGCAGCTTAGGGGGGACTAGACAAGAGACCCAGTACTTC.

The DNA of the CDR3 is TGTGCCAGCACCTTCCAGGGCTCACATTCACCCCTCCACTTT. Translated: CASTFQGSHSPLHF. This chain joins TRBV7-9 and TRBJ1-6; possibly TRBD1 for D (5 bases). The CDR3 totals 14 residues. Looked up from germline, CDR1 is SEHNR and CDR2 is FQNEAQ (reference sequence). The ends were cut back, 7 bases at V and 8 bases at J, with 15 bases in the middle.

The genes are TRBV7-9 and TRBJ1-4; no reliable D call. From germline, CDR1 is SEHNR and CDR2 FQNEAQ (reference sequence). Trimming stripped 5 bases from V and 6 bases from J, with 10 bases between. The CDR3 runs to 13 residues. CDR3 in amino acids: CASSARGDEKLFF. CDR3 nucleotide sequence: TGTGCCAGCAGCGCCAGAGGAGATGAAAAACTGTTTTTT.

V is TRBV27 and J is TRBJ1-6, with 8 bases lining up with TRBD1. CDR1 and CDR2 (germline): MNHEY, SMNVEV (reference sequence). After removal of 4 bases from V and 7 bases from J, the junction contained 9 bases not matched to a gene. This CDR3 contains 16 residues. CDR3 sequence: CASSYPRQGANSPLHF. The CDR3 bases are TGTGCCAGCAGTTACCCCCGGCAGGGGGCAAATTCACCCCTCCACTTT.

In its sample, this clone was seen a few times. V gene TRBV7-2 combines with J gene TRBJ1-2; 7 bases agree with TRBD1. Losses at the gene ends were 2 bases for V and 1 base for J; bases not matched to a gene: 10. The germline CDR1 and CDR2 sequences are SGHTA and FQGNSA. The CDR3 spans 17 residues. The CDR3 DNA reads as TGTGCCAGCAGCTTATTCGCCCCGGGACAGATTAACTATGGCTACACCTTC. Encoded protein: CASSLFAPGQINYGYTF.

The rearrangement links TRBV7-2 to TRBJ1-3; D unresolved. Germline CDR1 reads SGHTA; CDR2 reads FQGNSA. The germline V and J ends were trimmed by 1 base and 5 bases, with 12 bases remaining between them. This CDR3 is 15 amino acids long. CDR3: CASSLGSGRRNTIYF. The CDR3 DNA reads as TGTGCCAGCAGCTTAGGGTCGGGTCGAAGAAACACCATATATTTT.

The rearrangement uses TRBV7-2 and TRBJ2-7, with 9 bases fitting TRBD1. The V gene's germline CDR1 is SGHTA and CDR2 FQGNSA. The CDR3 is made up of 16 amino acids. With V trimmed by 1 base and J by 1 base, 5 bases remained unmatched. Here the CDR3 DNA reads TGTGCCAGCAGCTTAGGAACCGGGACAGGGTCCTACGAGCAGTACTTC. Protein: CASSLGTGTGSYEQYF.

DNA for the CDR3: TGTGCCAGCAGTGAATTAAGACAGGATTTCTCTGGCTACACCTTC. Translating gives CASSELRQDFSGYTF. The rearrangement links TRBV25-1 to TRBJ1-2, with a possible D match to TRBD1 (6 bases). CDR1 and CDR2 from the germline V gene are MGHDK and SYGVNS. This CDR3 has 15 amino acids. The V end was cut by 1 base, the J end by 7 bases, with 16 bases between.

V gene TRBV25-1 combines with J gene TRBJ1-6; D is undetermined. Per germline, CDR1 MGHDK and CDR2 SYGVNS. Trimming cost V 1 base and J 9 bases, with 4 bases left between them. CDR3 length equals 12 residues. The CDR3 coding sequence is TGTGCCAGCAGTGAATGGGCTTCACCCCTCCACTTT. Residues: CASSEWASPLHF.

The CDR3 nucleotides are TGCAGCGTTGACGGGGTGGGGTCTAGCGAGCAGTACTTC. Protein product: CSVDGVGSSEQYF. This sequence joins TRBV29-1 and TRBJ2-7, with D possibly matching TRBD2 (5 bases). Germline assignment: CDR1 SQVTM and CDR2 ANQGSEA. Trimming shortened V by 3 bases and J by 6 bases, and 15 bases separated the two germline ends. CDR3 length: 13 amino acids.